Presented here are 6 T cell receptor beta chains from one specimen sequenced in a study of T cell responses to AZD1222 COVID-19 vaccine. The protocol was immunoSEQ multiplex PCR, while the TCRdb copy is restricted to in-frame clones and leaves out a portion. The repertoire holds approximately 140,000 clones, with more than 85% as singletons. This sample comprised peripheral blood, obtained on day 0 of AZD1222 vaccination. The receptors here all came from an adult in good health.

This chain joins TRBV11-2 and TRBJ2-5; TRBD2 aligns across 12 bases. The germline gives CDR1 SGHAT, CDR2 FQNNGV. The CDR3 is 16 residues long. J lost 4 bases, V lost 3 bases, and 6 bases had no gene match. CDR3 in amino acids: CASSFGLAGWTETQYF. Written as DNA, the CDR3 is TGTGCCAGCAGCTTCGGACTAGCGGGGTGGACAGAGACCCAGTACTTC.

This chain uses TRBV7-2 with TRBJ2-7, with 7 bases fitting TRBD1. There are 15 residues in the CDR3. Germline values: CDR1 SGHTA, CDR2 FQGNSA. Trimming removed 1 base from V and 0 bases from J; junction bases left unmatched: 3. In DNA, the CDR3 is TGTGCCAGCAGCTTAGAGGGGGCGGCCTCCTACGAGCAGTACTTC. As protein: CASSLEGAASYEQYF.

This chain links TRBV6-5 with TRBJ1-1; D gene uncertain. The germline V gene has CDR1 MNHEY and CDR2 SVGAGI. V lost 6 bases and J lost 2, with 10 bases in between. The CDR3 runs to 13 residues. CDR3 loop: CASRRTPNTEAFF. The CDR3 region has the DNA TGTGCCAGCAGGCGAACACCTAACACTGAAGCTTTCTTT.

V and J are TRBV25-1 and TRBJ2-2, with D perhaps matching TRBD1 (6 bases). This CDR3 has 15 residues. Germline values: CDR1 MGHDK, CDR2 SYGVNS. The V and J ends lost 5 bases and 3 bases respectively, with 13 bases between them. The CDR3 sequence is CASSLNRAHTGELFF. Here the CDR3 DNA reads TGTGCCAGCAGTCTTAACAGGGCTCACACCGGGGAGCTGTTTTTT.

V gene TRBV19 combines with J gene TRBJ2-5; 10 nucleotides line up with TRBD1. Germline CDR1 LNHDA, CDR2 SQIVND (reference sequence). V lost 6 bases, J lost 1 base, and 5 bases stayed unmatched. The CDR3 extends over 15 amino acids. The CDR3 DNA sequence: TGTGCCAGTAGACCGACAGGGGGCCCCCAAGAGACCCAGTACTTC. The encoded protein is CASRPTGGPQETQYF.

The V and J genes are TRBV5-1 and TRBJ1-2; 7 bases agree with TRBD1. The CDR3 covers 15 residues. Germline V CDR1 and CDR2: SGHRS, YFSETQ. With 0 bases clipped from V and 5 bases from J, the junction kept 7 bases outside the gene matches. The CDR3 is CASSLAEGASYGYTF. CDR3 nucleotides: TGCGCCAGCAGCTTGGCGGAGGGGGCCTCGTATGGCTACACCTTC.